These 13 T cell receptor beta chains share one sample of origin, sequenced in a study of blood T cell repertoires in COVID-19. TCRdb's copy holds only in-frame clones and misses some; the assay was immunoSEQ multiplex PCR. This table has roughly 200,000 clones, 86% appearing once. The sample was PBMCs or T cells enriched from blood (not recorded which). The source is a man in his forties with acute COVID-19.

This chain uses TRBV27 with TRBJ1-3, with D hard to call. Looked up from germline, CDR1 is MNHEY and CDR2 is SMNVEV (reference sequence). The V gene lost 10 bases and the J gene lost 0 bases, with 10 bases spanning the gap. This CDR3 is 13 amino acids long. The CDR3 protein is CATRSHSGNTIYF. The CDR3 DNA follows: TGTGCCACACGGTCTCACTCTGGAAACACCATATATTTT.

The chain carries TRBV13 and TRBJ2-1; 12 positions agree with TRBD2. Germline lookup yields CDR1 PRHDT and CDR2 FYEKMQ (reference sequence). CDR3 length: 15 residues. Unmatched junction bases numbered 8, after V lost 5 bases and J lost 9 bases. CDR3 protein: CASSPPSGRAGEQFF. CDR3 in DNA: TGTGCCAGCAGCCCCCCTAGCGGGAGGGCGGGTGAGCAGTTCTTC.

V is TRBV12-3 or TRBV12-4 and J is TRBJ1-4; D remains unclear. CDR3 size: 12 residues. The ends were cut back, 4 bases at V and 6 bases at J, with 6 bases in the middle. The CDR3 reads CASSSEYEKLFF. The CDR3 coding sequence is TGTGCCAGCAGTTCTGAGTATGAAAAACTGTTTTTT.

The chain joins TRBV28 to TRBJ1-6; no clear D. This CDR3 has 15 amino acids. V shed 7 bases and J shed 0 bases, with 10 bases lying between them. Germline lookup yields CDR1 MDHEN and CDR2 SYDVKM. The CDR3: CASTAMSSYNSPLHF. The CDR3 nucleotides read TGTGCCAGCACCGCCATGAGCTCCTATAATTCACCCCTCCACTTT.

The rearrangement links TRBV11-2 to TRBJ2-7; TRBD2 matches at 10 bases. From germline, CDR1 is SGHAT and CDR2 FQNNGV. The CDR3 sequence is 19 residues long. V lost 5 bases and J lost 1; bases outside the gene matches: 17. CDR3 residues: CASSPRGTGLAGASYEQYF. DNA for the CDR3: TGTGCCAGCAGCCCCCGGGGGACCGGCCTAGCGGGAGCTTCCTACGAGCAGTACTTC.

The CDR3 loop is CASSQENGRAYEQYF. DNA of the CDR3: TGCGCCAGCAGCCAAGAGAACGGGAGGGCCTACGAGCAGTACTTC. This chain links TRBV4-1 with TRBJ2-7; TRBD2 agrees at 8 bases. After removal of 0 bases from V and 2 bases from J, the junction contained 3 bases not matched to a gene. The length of the CDR3 is 15 residues. CDR1 is MGHRA, CDR2 YSYEKL, per germline.

The chain recombines TRBV4-2 with TRBJ2-3; no reliable D call. Germline loops: CDR1 LGHNA, CDR2 YNFKEQ. This CDR3 contains 16 residues. The V and J ends lost 0 bases and 3 bases respectively, with 13 bases between them. CDR3 sequence reads: CASSQDEAKSTDTQYF. DNA of the CDR3: TGTGCCAGCAGCCAAGATGAGGCGAAATCGACAGATACGCAGTATTTT.

This clone was recorded once. This chain links TRBV5-4 with TRBJ2-7; no clear D gene. V dropped 4 bases and J dropped 3 bases, with 8 bases sitting between them. CDR3 size: 12 residues. Looked up from germline, CDR1 is SGHNT and CDR2 is YYREEE (reference sequence). The CDR3 DNA reads as TGTGCCAGCAGCCCGTACGGCTACGAGCAGTACTTC. Amino acids: CASSPYGYEQYF.

This clone has only a few counts. The limits of the CDR3 on the DNA are not certain, so only TCRdb's listed CDR3 is given. The chain joins TRBV21-1 to TRBJ1-5; the table calls TRBD1, which could not be checked here. TRBV21-1 is deemed a pseudogene. Both ends counted, the CDR3 spans 20 residues. CDR3 region: CASSKAVGGGAGHSNQPQHF.

This chain links TRBV6-5 with TRBJ1-5; D ambiguous. V lost 0 bases and J lost 0, with 6 bases in between. This CDR3 region has 15 residues. Germline V gene lookup returns CDR1 MNHEY and CDR2 SVGAGI. The CDR3 loop reads CASSYSRYSNQPQHF. The DNA for the CDR3 is TGTGCCAGCAGTTACTCGCGGTATAGCAATCAGCCCCAGCATTTT.

J is TRBJ2-7 and V is TRBV28; tentatively, D is TRBD1 (6 bases). Trimming left V 4 bases short and J 3 bases short, with 10 bases between. Germline CDR1 and CDR2: MDHEN and SYDVKM. CDR3 size: 13 residues. CDR3 nucleotides: TGTGCCAGCAGTTCGAACAGGGTCTACGAGCAGTACTTC. This encodes CASSSNRVYEQYF.

The chain has TRBV5-1 and TRBJ1-2, with D hard to call. The germline V gene encodes CDR1 SGHRS and CDR2 YFSETQ. V gave up 1 base and J gave up 10 bases, with 20 bases separating them. The CDR3 contains 15 residues. CDR3 loop: CASSLYRGETLDYTF. The CDR3 DNA reads as TGCGCCAGCAGCTTGTATCGGGGAGAAACGCTGGACTACACCTTC.

This rearrangement joins TRBV4-1 to TRBJ2-1; possible D gene TRBD2, 6 bases. CDR1 and CDR2 (germline): MGHRA, YSYEKL. The CDR3 totals 14 residues. V was cut by 0 bases and J by 6 bases, with 9 bases left in between. The CDR3 spells CASSQDSGGNEQFF. The DNA for the CDR3 is TGCGCCAGCAGCCAAGATTCCGGGGGCAATGAGCAGTTCTTC.